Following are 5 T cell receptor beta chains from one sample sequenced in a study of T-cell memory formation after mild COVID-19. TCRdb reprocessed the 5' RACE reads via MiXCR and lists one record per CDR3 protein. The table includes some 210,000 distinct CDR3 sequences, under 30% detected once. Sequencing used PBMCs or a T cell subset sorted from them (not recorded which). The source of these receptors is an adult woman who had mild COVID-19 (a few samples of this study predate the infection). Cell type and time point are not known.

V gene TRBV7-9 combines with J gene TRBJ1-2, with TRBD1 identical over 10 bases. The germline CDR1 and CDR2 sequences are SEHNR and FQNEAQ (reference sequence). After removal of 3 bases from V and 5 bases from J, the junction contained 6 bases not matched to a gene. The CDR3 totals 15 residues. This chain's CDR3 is CASSFRQGARYGYTF. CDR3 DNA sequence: TGTGCCAGCAGCTTCAGACAGGGGGCGCGGTATGGCTACACCTTC.

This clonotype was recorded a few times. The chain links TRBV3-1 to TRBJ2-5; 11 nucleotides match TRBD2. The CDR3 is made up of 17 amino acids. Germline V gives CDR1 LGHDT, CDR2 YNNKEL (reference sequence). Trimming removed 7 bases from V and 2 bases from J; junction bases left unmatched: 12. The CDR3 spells CASTPPLAGGRQETQYF. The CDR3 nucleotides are TGTGCCAGCACTCCACCTCTAGCGGGGGGACGTCAAGAGACCCAGTACTTC.

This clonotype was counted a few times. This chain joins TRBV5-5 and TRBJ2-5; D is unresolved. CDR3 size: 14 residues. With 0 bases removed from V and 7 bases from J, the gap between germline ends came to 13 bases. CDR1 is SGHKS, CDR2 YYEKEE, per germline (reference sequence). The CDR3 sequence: CASSLGQLIRTQYF. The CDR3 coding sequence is TGTGCCAGCAGCTTGGGGCAGCTTATCAGGACCCAGTACTTC.

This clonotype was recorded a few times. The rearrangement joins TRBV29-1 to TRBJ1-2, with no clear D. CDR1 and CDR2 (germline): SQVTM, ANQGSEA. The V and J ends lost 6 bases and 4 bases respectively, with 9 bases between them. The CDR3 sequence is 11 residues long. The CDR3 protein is CSVRSLYGYTF. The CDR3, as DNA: TGCAGCGTCCGATCTCTCTATGGCTACACCTTC.

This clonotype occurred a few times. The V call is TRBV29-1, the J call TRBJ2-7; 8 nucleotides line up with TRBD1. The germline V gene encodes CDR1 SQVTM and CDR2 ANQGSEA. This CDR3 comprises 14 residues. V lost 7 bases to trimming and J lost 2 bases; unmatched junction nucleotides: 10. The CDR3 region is CSARSSRGPYEQYF. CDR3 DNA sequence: TGCAGCGCCCGTAGTAGCAGGGGGCCCTACGAGCAGTACTTC.